This T cell receptor beta chain was sequenced for a study of shared clonotypes between healthy human individuals. Replicate sorted-subset PCRs were loaded with 150 to 200 ng DNA, tens of thousands of T cell genomes. The authors' processing: For the immunoSEQ data, sequences were junction-only without quality scores, so filtering differed. Repertoires were generated with immunoSEQ multiplex PCR, while TCRdb's copy carries only in-frame clones and drops some. V, J and clone size are those of that table, while D and trimming were read from the DNA. The data contain around 1.4 million clones, about 98.5% of them singletons. In regard to this clone: Its antigen is not known.

Study-wide points: Incompleteness in sorted-subset sequencing, despite large depth, was shown by rarefaction.

It was into CD45RA+ naive and CD45RA-negative memory subsets that the CD4+ cells were split. Trimming removed 5 bases from V and 8 bases from J, with 16 bases in between. The germline gives CDR1 MGHDK, CDR2 SYGVNS. This CDR3 has 14 amino acids. The J gene is TRBJ2-1, the V gene TRBV25-1; D not certain. This sequence was found in a man aged 25 to 45 in good health. The sequenced sample consisted of naive CD4+ T cells sorted from blood. The subset here: CD45RA+ positively selected. The CDR3 protein is CASSKVNSFDEQFF. DNA for the CDR3: TGTGCCAGCAGTAAGGTCAATTCGTTCGATGAGCAGTTCTTC.